The present T cell receptor (beta chain) was sequenced within a study of early T cells in non-severe SARS-CoV-2 infection. Each CDR3 protein gets one entry after TCRdb re-called the 5' RACE reads with MiXCR. The table includes around 80,000 distinct CDR3 sequences, approximately 12% detected once. Only a few counts were recorded for this clonotype. The sequence came from an adult who was a healthcare worker with PCR-confirmed SARS-CoV-2 infection or an uninfected control (not recorded which). Specimen: whole blood.

The CDR3 nucleotides read TGTGCCAGCAGCCTGACTAGCGAGGTCACAGATACGCAGTATTTT. As protein: CASSLTSEVTDTQYF. This chain connects TRBV6-4 to TRBJ2-3, with 8 positions matching TRBD2. The germline V gene encodes CDR1 MRHNA and CDR2 SNTAGT. The CDR3 sequence is 15 residues long. V was clipped by 6 bases and J by 2 bases; unmatched bases: 7.